This passage covers 22 T cell receptor beta chains from one sample sequenced in a study of technical replicates of blood from a handful of donors. Sequenced by immunoSEQ multiplex PCR; TCRdb stores in-frame clones only, minus some. The data show some 85,000 clones, with roughly 93% seen just once and around 0.42% held by the top ten. The sequenced sample was T cells isolated from PBMCs. These receptors came from a human donor in good health.

The V and J genes are TRBV9 and TRBJ2-7; tentative D call: TRBD1 (5 bases). The CDR3 is 13 amino acids. V lost 0 bases to trimming and J lost 5 bases, with 9 bases between them. Germline CDR1 and CDR2: SGDLS and YYNGEE. In nucleotides, the CDR3 is TGTGCCAGCAGCGTAGCAGGGCTACACGAGCAGTACTTC. Protein sequence: CASSVAGLHEQYF.

The CDR3 reads CARGWTSPSNEQFF. The CDR3 region has the DNA TGTGCCAGGGGGTGGACTAGCCCCTCAAATGAGCAGTTCTTC. This chain links TRBV5-3 with TRBJ2-1, with 8 nucleotides matching TRBD2. TRBV5-3 is an open reading frame, and its role is uncertain. The CDR3 extends over 14 amino acids. V dropped 8 bases and J dropped 7; count of bases not matched to a gene: 11.

The rearrangement joins TRBV2 to TRBJ2-7, with 8 bases that match TRBD2. Germline CDR1 is SNHLY and CDR2 is FYNNEI. V gave up 6 bases and J gave up 6 bases; unmatched junction bases: 10. The CDR3 covers 14 residues. The chain's CDR3 is CASREPGGGGEQYF. The DNA of the CDR3 is TGTGCCAGCAGAGAGCCGGGGGGGGGTGGCGAGCAGTACTTC.

V gene TRBV29-1 combines with J gene TRBJ2-7; weak D call: TRBD1 (6 bases). V was pared by 7 bases and J by 4 bases, with 17 bases between. The CDR3 extends over 13 amino acids. Germline loops: CDR1 SQVTM, CDR2 ANQGSEA. The CDR3 DNA is TGCAGCGGGGTGGGGACACCTTCATACGAGCAGTACTTC. This translates into CSGVGTPSYEQYF.

This chain uses TRBV2 with TRBJ1-1; 8 nucleotides line up with TRBD1. CDR3 length: 15 amino acids. After removal of 3 bases from V and 4 bases from J, the junction contained 7 bases not matched to a gene. Germline lookup yields CDR1 SNHLY and CDR2 FYNNEI. The CDR3 region is CASSEDRDQGTEAFF. In nucleotides, the CDR3 is TGTGCCAGCAGTGAGGACAGGGATCAAGGCACTGAAGCTTTCTTT.

The rearrangement joins TRBV25-1 to TRBJ2-3, with D tentatively TRBD1 (6 bases). With 2 bases removed from V and 0 bases from J, the gap between germline ends came to 9 bases. There are 15 residues in the CDR3. Looked up from germline, CDR1 is MGHDK and CDR2 is SYGVNS. DNA for the CDR3: TGTGCCAGCAGTGAAGACAGGACTAGCACAGATACGCAGTATTTT. Its translation: CASSEDRTSTDTQYF.

The V call is TRBV6-1, the J call TRBJ2-2; the match to TRBD1 covers 8 bases. Germline CDR1 MNHNS, CDR2 SASEGT. The CDR3 loop spans 15 amino acids. V lost 4 bases to trimming and J lost 4 bases; unmatched junction nucleotides: 5. The CDR3 sequence is CASSGRGPGTGELFF. The CDR3 DNA reads TGTGCCAGCAGTGGCAGGGGGCCGGGCACCGGGGAGCTGTTTTTT.

The rearrangement uses TRBV19 and TRBJ2-1; tentatively, D is TRBD2 (5 bases). CDR1 and CDR2 from the germline V gene are LNHDA and SQIVND (reference sequence). The ends were cut back, 5 bases at V and 10 bases at J, with 18 bases in the middle. The CDR3 consists of 14 residues. Written as DNA, the CDR3 is TGTGCCAGTAGTCCCCTGGGTGGAGGCGGGGAGCAGTTCTTC. The encoded protein is CASSPLGGGGEQFF.

The chain employs TRBV2 and TRBJ1-3; D not certain. The CDR3 covers 15 residues. V shed 3 bases and J shed 0 bases, with 9 bases lying between them. Germline loops: CDR1 SNHLY, CDR2 FYNNEI. CDR3 loop: CASSEEFFSGNTIYF. In DNA form, the CDR3 reads TGTGCCAGCAGTGAGGAGTTCTTCTCTGGAAACACCATATATTTT.

The J gene is TRBJ2-3, the V gene TRBV30, with TRBD2 as a possible D gene (5 bases). The germline gives CDR1 GTSNPN, CDR2 SVGIG (reference sequence). The CDR3 consists of 15 residues. V was cut by 4 bases and J by 1 base, with 15 bases left in between. The DNA of the CDR3 is TGTGCCTGGAAGGGTGGACTTCCCGGCACAGATACGCAGTATTTT. Residues: CAWKGGLPGTDTQYF.

The chain uses TRBV10-3 and TRBJ2-7; D remains ambiguous. Trimming took 0 bases from V and 0 from J, leaving 12 bases between them. Germline values: CDR1 ENHRY, CDR2 SYGVKD. CDR3 size: 16 residues. CDR3: CAISESSSQSSYEQYF. CDR3 bases: TGTGCCATCAGTGAGTCGTCTAGTCAAAGCTCCTACGAGCAGTACTTC.

The rearrangement links TRBV9 to TRBJ2-5, with TRBD2 matching 15 bases. The CDR3 contains 16 residues. The V and J ends lost 3 bases and 1 base, in that order; junction bases with no gene match: 1. CDR1 is SGDLS and CDR2 is YYNGEE in the germline V gene. CDR3 bases: TGTGCCAGCAGCGGGGGACTAGCGGGAGGCCAAGAGACCCAGTACTTC. Its translation is CASSGGLAGGQETQYF.

The V gene is TRBV30, the J gene TRBJ1-1; D gene ambiguous. The CDR3 totals 15 residues. Per germline, CDR1 GTSNPN and CDR2 SVGIG (reference sequence). V gave up 1 base and J gave up 3 bases, with 15 bases separating them. CDR3 coding DNA: TGTGCCTGGAGTGCTCCTCGGGGAGTCGACACTGAAGCTTTCTTT. Translation: CAWSAPRGVDTEAFF.

V and J are TRBV2 and TRBJ1-3; D gene uncertain. The V and J ends lost 7 bases and 2 bases respectively, with 9 bases between them. From germline, CDR1 is SNHLY and CDR2 FYNNEI. The CDR3 length is 13 residues. CDR3 protein: CASKRLAGNTIYF. CDR3 coding DNA: TGTGCCAGCAAAAGGCTAGCTGGAAACACCATATATTTT.

Remarks on this clone: At one end the junction does not follow the germline gene, possibly because of a read error. The chain uses TRBV7-7 and TRBJ2-1, with no clear D. CDR3 size: 14 residues. Germline lookup yields CDR1 SSHAT and CDR2 FNYEAQ (reference sequence). CDR3 nucleotides: TGTGCTAGCAGCTTAAAGTCGTACGGCGGTGAGCAGTTCTTC. This gives the protein CASSLKSYGGEQFF.

The V and J genes are TRBV10-1 and TRBJ2-7; 7 positions match TRBD1. V shed 10 bases, J shed 5 bases, and the junction held 11 bases outside the gene matches. This CDR3 is 13 amino acids long. CDR1 WNHNN and CDR2 SYGVQD come from the germline V gene (reference sequence). CDR3 nucleotides: TGCGCCACCTCCTATGACAGGGTGGACGAGCAGTACTTC. As protein: CATSYDRVDEQYF.

V gene TRBV6-1 combines with J gene TRBJ2-1; tentative D call: TRBD2 (5 bases). The CDR3 totals 14 residues. The V end was cut by 0 bases, the J end by 10 bases, with 13 bases between. CDR1 is MNHNS and CDR2 is SASEGT in the germline V gene. The CDR3 DNA sequence: TGTGCCAGCAGTGAAGCGCTAGCCCAGCGGGAGCAGTTCTTC. Amino acid sequence: CASSEALAQREQFF.

The J gene is TRBJ2-1, the V gene TRBV19; 7 bases fit TRBD2. The CDR3 is 16 residues long. Germline assignment: CDR1 LNHDA and CDR2 SQIVND (reference sequence). The J segment lost 6 bases and the V segment lost 1 base, leaving 9 bases of the junction unmatched. The CDR3 nucleotides are TGTGCCAGTAGTATAGTACTGGCGGGAGTACTCAATGAGCAGTTCTTC. Translation: CASSIVLAGVLNEQFF. Variable domain in full (rest from reference TRBV19 and TRBJ2-1): DGGITQSPKYLFRKEGQNVTLSCEQNLNHDAMYWYRQDPGQGLRLIYYSQIVNDFQKGDIAEGYSVSREKKESFPLTVTSAQKNPTAFYLCASSIVLAGVLNEQFFGPGTRLTVL.

The V call is TRBV9, the J call TRBJ2-3, with no clear D. Germline V gene data show CDR1 as SGDLS and CDR2 as YYNGEE. V shed 4 bases and J shed 1 base, with 7 bases lying between them. The CDR3 totals 13 residues. The CDR3 region is CASSPSGTDTQYF. In DNA form, the CDR3 reads TGTGCCAGCAGCCCTAGTGGCACAGATACGCAGTATTTT.

The rearrangement joins TRBV27 to TRBJ1-5, with TRBD1 identical over 8 bases. The CDR3 loop spans 14 amino acids. J lost 5 bases, V lost 7 bases, and 7 bases had no gene match. Germline assignment: CDR1 MNHEY and CDR2 SMNVEV (reference sequence). The CDR3 DNA follows: TGTGCCAGCAAACTAGGACAGGGCGATCAGCCCCAGCATTTT. Its translation is CASKLGQGDQPQHF.

The chain is built from TRBV5-1 and TRBJ2-7; maybe TRBD1 (6 bases). The CDR3 has 12 residues. V gave up 4 bases and J gave up 4 bases, with 9 bases separating them. Germline assignment: CDR1 SGHRS and CDR2 YFSETQ. CDR3 nucleotide sequence: TGCGCCAGCAGCCCTACAGGGTACGAGCAGTACTTC. It codes for CASSPTGYEQYF.

The V and J genes are TRBV28 and TRBJ2-7, with TRBD1 identical over 7 bases. The CDR3 sequence is 16 residues long. With 6 bases clipped from V and 3 bases from J, the junction kept 14 bases outside the gene matches. Germline V gives CDR1 MDHEN, CDR2 SYDVKM. CDR3 in amino acids: CASRDDREIFGYEQYF. CDR3 bases: TGTGCCAGCAGAGACGACAGGGAAATATTCGGCTACGAGCAGTACTTC.